This T cell receptor beta chain emerged from a study of cytomegalovirus exposure and HLA in healthy donors (dated 2017 in TCRdb). Turning to the overall study: An earlier analysis of roughly 630 of the donors reported roughly 300 Gb of sequence data and 120 million or so unique TCR beta sequences from 150 million to 200 million T cells. An early release covering around 630 HLA-typed donors comprised approximately 300 gigabases of sequencing data and 65 million to 100 million unique TCR sequences. Of the 398 genotyped donors, approximately 80% fell in the genetic ancestry cluster associated with self-reported Caucasian donors. The study aimed to test whether signatures of past pathogen exposure could be identified by cataloging public T cell receptors. The T cell repertoires of 670 or so subjects were profiled by immunosequencing and related to cytomegalovirus serostatus. Besides the first cohort of roughly 700 subjects, a separate validation cohort made up of 120 different subjects was used. To predict cytomegalovirus infection status, the study combined high-throughput TCR immunosequencing, statistical association of individual TCRs with disease status, and machine learning. In a later analysis, previously published TCR beta repertoires from 666 donors were re-analyzed and high-resolution HLA genotyping was added so that TCR occurrence patterns could be studied. Rather than using new phenotypic data, the later analysis identified candidate immune exposures from TCR beta sequences and from how often those sequences occurred across donors. To decide whether each TCR beta V gene segment behaved as functional or pseudogenic, an earlier analysis of 587 of the donors relied on high-throughput TCR beta sequencing. Donor age, sex, ethnicity and CMV serostatus were collected together with the repertoire data. A later genetic analysis took genome-wide SNP genotypes for about 65% of the roughly 670 donors and used that subset as a discovery cohort. All discovery cohort repertoires had been generated using a single sequencing platform. Class I and class II HLA loci were covered by the typing at four-digit resolution. Typing coverage varied by locus: roughly 620-630 donors for A, B, C, DRB1 and DQB1; approximately 500 for DQA1; around 610 for DPA1; 450 to 480 for DPB1. About five DR-DQ haplotypes were treated as single units for association and clustering because of strong linkage in the cohort. Among about 360 genotyped donors of the cohort, an average of about 240,000 unique TCR beta nucleotide sequences were sequenced per donor, roughly 20% of them non-productive.

From the cysteine through the phenylalanine, the CDR3 covers 16 amino acids. Of all the DNA, just the CDR3 is kept, 48 bases in frame from base 1. At the junction V is shortened by 1 base and J by 2 bases, with 13 bases in between. As encoded in the germline V gene, CDR1 is LGHNT while CDR2 is FRNRAP. Points the paper makes about the study in general: HLA typing was unavailable for some donors at each locus, so association tests used only the typed subset. In a later analysis, some 18,000 TCR beta sequences were associated with specific HLA alleles at a false discovery rate of 0.05. Because the 87-base-pair reads could not distinguish some IMGT-functional V segments, including TRBV6-2 and TRBV6-3, those segments were excluded. According to a later analysis, TCR association rates differed among HLA loci, with DRB1 alleles showing the most associated TCRs and HLA-C alleles showing the fewest. Roughly uniform sequencing depth across donors was assumed in presence/absence analyses, although this assumption may not hold. A later analysis found that most CMV-associated TCR beta chains appeared HLA-restricted, with HLA associations seemingly driven largely by CMV exposure. A total of some 180 TCR beta chains were listed by the study as associated with cytomegalovirus. It was suggested by the authors that the approach could potentially be generalized to other disease states and immunological phenotypes. In a later genetic analysis, fewer N-insertions in productive TCRs were reported among donors in an Asian-associated ancestry cluster than the approximately 670-donor mean. An association between a missense DCLRE1C variant and V-gene and J-gene trimming of TCR beta chains was found in a later genetic analysis and replicated in an independent cohort. A group of highly shared sequence variants was considered likely to be a technical artifact of the sequencing pipeline. An earlier analysis of 587 of the donors showed that most TCR beta V segments appeared in productive rearrangements either about 90% or about 30% of the time, which broadly matched IMGT annotations. In a later analysis, HLA-associated TCR beta chains showed more clonal expansion and lower generation probabilities than non-associated chains that were equally common. A further reported finding was that TCR beta sequences accurately predicted the HLA-A and HLA-B alleles for most subjects in the first cohort. The classifier was reported to diagnose cytomegalovirus status with high specificity and sensitivity in both the original and validation cohorts. Correlated functional status among segregating V segments might reflect linkage disequilibrium, but an unknown experimental factor could not be ruled out. Because counts were too low, roughly 16 rarely observed V segments, including chromosome 9 orphons, were excluded from the earlier analysis of under 650 of the donors. Immune exposure information for the cohort was limited to CMV serostatus. In a later analysis, several top co-occurrence clusters were reported to appear linked to parvovirus B19, influenza, CMV and Epstein-Barr virus. Assigning TCR associations to individual alleles was difficult when HLA alleles, especially DR and DQ, strongly co-occurred. In vitro tests confirmed that a few of the cytomegalovirus-associated TCR beta chains recognize cytomegalovirus antigens. The cohort was sequenced for TCR beta chains only, and without alpha or paired-chain data the features that could be detected were limited. While some public TCRs were present in many individuals, most TCR sequences turned up only very rarely across donors.

A word on this clone: What this receptor recognizes is not known. Qualities for individual bases were not recorded, and no much larger clone is one base off.

The protocol used for the library was the immunoSEQ multiplex PCR assay. For the multiplex PCR, a mixture combining 60 forward primers for TCR Vbeta segments and 13 reverse primers for TCR Jbeta segments was used. Amplification of the CDR3 region of rearranged TCR beta genes was performed with a multiplex PCR assay on genomic DNA. Amplified TCR beta libraries were sequenced as 87-base-pair reads on the Illumina HiSeq System. On the authors' methods: A later analysis tallied 70 million to 100 million unique TCR beta chains across the 650 to 750 repertoires, and approximately 12 million of those chains were shared by two or more donors. Raw reads were error-corrected and collapsed into unique sequences by a nearest-neighbor algorithm in which closely related sequences were merged to remove PCR and sequencing errors. To assign V, D and J gene segments, CDR3 sequences were aligned to IMGT reference sequences. Each retained sequence needed at least a six-nucleotide match to both a V gene segment and a J gene segment. A rearrangement counted as productive if the CDR3 had no stop codons and remained in frame with V and J, and every other rearrangement counted as non-productive. Following IMGT convention, CDR3 was defined as the stretch from the second conserved V-encoded cysteine up to the conserved J-encoded phenylalanine. The earlier analysis of about 610 of the donors excluded any sequence lacking an unambiguous match to a single V gene segment. In an earlier analysis of 450 to 750 of the donors, a V segment was called functional when productive rearrangements were above 56.7%, and segregating when the standard deviation between donors exceeded 5%. A statistical classification framework was developed to diagnose cytomegalovirus status using the catalog of TCR beta chain sequences. In a later analysis, V and J genes were assigned by comparing TCR nucleotide sequences against IMGT/GENE-DB human TR gene sequences. The TCRdist pipeline was used in a later analysis to assign CDR3 sequences and most-parsimonious VDJ recombination scenarios. In a later analysis, each TCR beta chain was defined by its CDR3 amino acid sequence together with its V-gene family, and reads lacking a unique V-gene family were excluded. A later analysis removed several hundred highly shared, low-generation-probability nucleotide sequences to deal with suspected cross-contamination and a sequencing artifact. In a later analysis, a clonal expansion index was calculated for each public chain from normalized within-repertoire ranks of inferred template counts. In a later analysis, generation probabilities were computed with a VDJ recombination model fitted to out-of-frame rearrangements, and the resulting probabilities were checked against IGoR. In a later analysis, TCR-TCR, TCR-HLA and TCR-CMV co-occurrence was scored with hypergeometric tests, and a repertoire-size bias correction was applied to TCR pairs. False discovery rates were estimated in a later analysis by permuting HLA or CMV assignments 20 times. In a later analysis, co-occurring TCRs were grouped using DBSCAN, with TCRdist sequence similarity added in when clustering inside HLA-allele-positive subsets. For co-occurrence clustering, repertoires with fewer than 30,000 or more than 120,000 public chains were excluded, along with five repertoires with anomalous nucleotide sharing. What TCRdb holds here is the immuneACCESS table cut down to in-frame rearrangements. Part of the clones is not present; checked against another copy, under half of the missing clones reflect an unresolved V gene, and the others are unexplained. V and J calls and clone size are given by that table; D and trimming were obtained from the DNA. Recorded for this sample are 150,000 or so clones; more than 60% of them occurred a single time. Together, the top ten hold about 10% of the sample.

In total, approximately 610 healthy bone marrow donors made up the cohort. All cohort members were sampled while nominally healthy, although unrecorded immune exposures were likely present. The donor tested CMV seropositive, placing the donor among the 310 or so seropositive members of the cohort. A peripheral blood sample was provided by each donor, and peripheral blood mononuclear cells were used for TCR beta sequencing. Genomic DNA extraction from the blood cell samples was performed with the Qiagen DNeasy Blood Extraction Kit. Recombination connected TRBV12-5 to TRBJ2-3; a weak D assignment points to TRBD1 (6 bases agree). The sequenced material came from PBMCs. This clonotype was obtained from a man aged 25-45 years in good health and CMV-seropositive. The DNA sequence follows: TGTGCTAGTGGTTTGGGCCTCAGGACAGTCACAGATACGCAGTATTTT. Its product reads: CASGLGLRTVTDTQYF. With the portions outside the CDR3 filled from the reference TRBV12-5 and TRBJ2-3 genes, the complete variable region becomes DARVTQTPRHKVTEMGQEVTMRCQPILGHNTVFWYRQTMMQGLELLAYFRNRAPLDDSGMPKDRFSAEMPDATLATLKIQPSEPRDSAVYFCASGLGLRTVTDTQYFGPGTRLTVL.